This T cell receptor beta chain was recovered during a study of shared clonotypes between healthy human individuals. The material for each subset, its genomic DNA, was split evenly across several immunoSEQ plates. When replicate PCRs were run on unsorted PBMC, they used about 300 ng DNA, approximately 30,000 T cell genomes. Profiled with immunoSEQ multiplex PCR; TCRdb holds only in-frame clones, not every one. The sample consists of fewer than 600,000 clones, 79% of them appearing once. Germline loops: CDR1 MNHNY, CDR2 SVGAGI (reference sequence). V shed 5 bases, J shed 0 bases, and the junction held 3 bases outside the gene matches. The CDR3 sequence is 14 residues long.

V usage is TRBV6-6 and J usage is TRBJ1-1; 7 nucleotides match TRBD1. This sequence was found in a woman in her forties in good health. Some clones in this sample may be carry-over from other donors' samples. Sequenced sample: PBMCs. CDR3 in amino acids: CASSTGAMNTEAFF. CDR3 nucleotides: TGTGCCAGCAGTACAGGGGCGATGAACACTGAAGCTTTCTTT.